This T cell receptor (beta chain) derives from a study of CD8 T cell repertoires and HIV-1 epitope variants. At the level of the study: Epitopes were three Gag families plus Nef HW9 and YT9. An uncultured baseline aliquot held 1M T cells.

In the case of this clone: Its specificity is not known.

J lost 1 base, V lost 4 bases, and 4 bases had no gene match. The CDR3 length is 14 residues. Germline-derived CDR1 and CDR2 are SGHRS and YFSETQ. Study results and limitations: Eight or nine antigen-specific TCR beta clonotypes were found; six seemed cross-reactive to variants. Only beta chains were identified, marking proliferation to antigen, not function.

Measured with immunoSEQ multiplex PCR; TCRdb has only the in-frame clones, and not every one. Found here are more than 85,000 clones, 70% to 75% of them singletons; the top ten hold around 24%. What was sequenced was uncultured baseline CD8+ T cells from peripheral blood mononuclear cells (PBMCs). The receptor was isolated from a male donor with HIV. The chain links TRBV5-1 to TRBJ2-7, with TRBD1 matching over 8 bases. The CDR3 DNA sequence: TGCGCCAGCAGCGGCCGGGACAGGTCCTACGAGCAGTACTTC. This translates into CASSGRDRSYEQYF. Variable domain in full (rest from reference TRBV5-1 and TRBJ2-7): KAGVTQTPRYLIKTRGQQVTLSCSPISGHRSVSWYQQTPGQGLQFLFEYFSETQRNKGNFPGRFSGRQFSNSRSEMNVSTLELGDSALYLCASSGRDRSYEQYFGPGTRLTVT.